Following are 26 T cell receptor beta chains from one sample sequenced in a study of cytomegalovirus exposure and HLA in healthy donors. The PCR was carried out with 60 Vbeta primers and 13 Jbeta primers. Method: immunoSEQ multiplex PCR; TCRdb's copy keeps in-frame clones and lacks some. Here the sample table reports roughly 200,000 clones. Sequenced: PBMCs. The receptor source for this set is a girl aged 2-10 years in good health and CMV-seropositive.

This sequence joins TRBV6-1 and TRBJ2-7; 7 bases agree with TRBD1. The ends lost 3 bases at V and 1 base at J; junction bases unmatched: 9. Germline V gene data show CDR1 as MNHNS and CDR2 as SASEGT. This CDR3 region has 16 residues. Here the CDR3 DNA reads TGTGCCAGCAGTGATCCGGGACAGCCGCCTTCCTACGAGCAGTACTTC. Its protein product is CASSDPGQPPSYEQYF.

V gene TRBV7-3 combines with J gene TRBJ2-2; TRBD2 might be the D (6 bases). Per germline, CDR1 SGHTA and CDR2 FQGTGA. CDR3 size: 14 residues. Trimming cost V 5 bases and J 4 bases, with 11 bases left between them. Written as DNA, the CDR3 is TGTGCCAGCAGCCCAGGGACTTCCACCGGGGAGCTGTTTTTT. Residues: CASSPGTSTGELFF.

CDR3 protein: CASSTAGTSGSYEQYF. The CDR3 region has the DNA TGTGCCAGTAGTACCGCTGGGACTAGCGGTTCCTACGAGCAGTACTTC. This chain connects TRBV19 to TRBJ2-7, with TRBD2 matching over 11 bases. CDR1 is LNHDA and CDR2 is SQIVND in the germline V gene (reference sequence). CDR3 length: 16 amino acids. V lost 4 bases, J lost 1 base, and 6 bases stayed unmatched.

This chain links TRBV27 with TRBJ1-2, with a tentative D call TRBD1 (5 bases). The CDR3 is 13 residues long. Germline V CDR1 and CDR2: MNHEY, SMNVEV (reference sequence). The germline V and J ends were trimmed by 4 bases and 8 bases, with 14 bases remaining between them. CDR3 loop: CASSSLGHLGYTF. DNA of the CDR3: TGTGCCAGCAGTTCCCTAGGACATCTAGGCTACACCTTC.

This chain connects TRBV18 to TRBJ2-7; TRBD2 matches at 11 bases. Germline loops: CDR1 KGHSH, CDR2 LQKENI. The CDR3 totals 16 residues. V dropped 3 bases and J dropped 3; count of bases not matched to a gene: 7. The CDR3 is CASSPEQLAGVYEQYF. The CDR3 coding sequence is TGTGCCAGCTCACCCGAGCAACTAGCGGGAGTCTACGAGCAGTACTTC. Full variable domain (missing parts from reference TRBV18 and TRBJ2-7): NAGVMQNPRHLVRRRGQEARLRCSPMKGHSHVYWYRQLPEEGLKFMVYLQKENIIDESGMPKERFSAEFPKEGPSILRIQQVVRGDSAAYFCASSPEQLAGVYEQYFGPGTRLTVT.

This rearrangement joins TRBV5-1 to TRBJ2-1, with TRBD2 as a possible D gene (5 bases). CDR1 is SGHRS, CDR2 YFSETQ, per germline. The CDR3 is made up of 13 amino acids. Trimming left V 6 bases short and J 0 bases short, with 7 bases between. CDR3 residues: CASMAGSYNEQFF. In DNA form, the CDR3 reads TGCGCCAGCATGGCGGGCTCCTACAATGAGCAGTTCTTC.

This chain joins TRBV6-5 and TRBJ2-1; D is possibly TRBD1 (6 bases). CDR1 is MNHEY and CDR2 is SVGAGI in the germline V gene. Trimming left V 5 bases short and J 10 bases short, with 18 bases between. The CDR3 is 14 residues long. The CDR3 sequence is CASSAQQGTGEQFF. In DNA form, the CDR3 reads TGTGCCAGCAGTGCTCAACAGGGTACAGGGGAGCAGTTCTTC.

For the CDR3, the DNA is TGCGCCAGCAGTGAGTCGAGGACAGCATTCTCCTACGAGCAGTACTTC. It encodes CASSESRTAFSYEQYF. This chain links TRBV10-1 with TRBJ2-7; D possibly corresponds to TRBD1 (6 bases). The CDR3 covers 16 residues. Germline loops: CDR1 WNHNN, CDR2 SYGVQD (reference sequence). Trimming removed 0 bases from V and 0 bases from J, with 12 bases in between.

The chain carries TRBV11-3 and TRBJ2-5; TRBD1 might be the D (5 bases). The J call may be faulty, since TRBJ2-7 better matches the DNA end. Germline V gene lookup returns CDR1 SGHNT and CDR2 YENEEA. The CDR3 consists of 14 residues. CDR3 nucleotides: TGTGCCAGCACCCATGGGGCCCGTCGCTACGAGCAGTACTTC. Encoded protein: CASTHGARRYEQYF.

V usage is TRBV29-1 and J usage is TRBJ2-3; possibly TRBD2 for D (6 bases). Germline V gene sequence: CDR1 SQVTM, CDR2 ANQGSEA. The CDR3 contains 15 residues. The V gene lost 7 bases and the J gene lost 1 base, with 18 bases spanning the gap. The CDR3 nucleotides are TGCAGCGCCGCGGGACGGACAACGCGCACAGATACGCAGTATTTT. Protein sequence: CSAAGRTTRTDTQYF.

The V gene is TRBV19, the J gene TRBJ2-3; possibly TRBD2 for D (5 bases). Germline lookup yields CDR1 LNHDA and CDR2 SQIVND (reference sequence). The CDR3 is made up of 11 amino acids. V was pared by 8 bases and J by 11 bases, with 14 bases between. CDR3 sequence: CASRYSREQYF. The CDR3 nucleotides read TGTGCCAGTCGGTACTCTCGGGAGCAGTATTTT. Using reference TRBV19 and TRBJ2-3 for the parts outside the CDR3, the full variable domain is DGGITQSPKYLFRKEGQNVTLSCEQNLNHDAMYWYRQDPGQGLRLIYYSQIVNDFQKGDIAEGYSVSREKKESFPLTVTSAQKNPTAFYLCASRYSREQYFGPGTRLTVL.

The gene calls are TRBV6-5 and TRBJ2-7; possible D gene TRBD2, 5 bases. The germline V gene has CDR1 MNHEY and CDR2 SVGAGI. This CDR3 comprises 14 residues. Trimming cost V 8 bases and J 0 bases, with 14 bases left between them. CDR3 bases: TGTGCCAGCGCCCCGGGTAGCGACTCCTACGAGCAGTACTTC. It specifies CASAPGSDSYEQYF.

The chain combines TRBV9 with TRBJ1-2; D is undetermined. The CDR3 is 13 amino acids. CDR1 and CDR2 (germline): SGDLS, YYNGEE. V was pared by 0 bases and J by 1 base, with 4 bases between. In DNA, the CDR3 is TGTGCCAGCAGCGTAGGACATAACTATGGCTACACCTTC. Its protein is CASSVGHNYGYTF.

The chain joins TRBV7-9 to TRBJ2-2, with D possibly being TRBD2 (6 bases). CDR1 and CDR2 from the germline V gene are SEHNR and FQNEAQ (reference sequence). V lost 5 bases and J 6 bases, leaving 10 bases between the germline ends. The CDR3 has 13 amino acids. The CDR3 DNA is TGTGCCAGCAGCGGAAGGAGGGCCGGGGAGCTGTTTTTT. This sequence encodes CASSGRRAGELFF.

The CDR3 loop is CASHSPSGATDTQYF. The CDR3 DNA reads as TGTGCCAGCCATTCCCCCAGCGGGGCCACAGATACGCAGTATTTT. The chain carries TRBV2 and TRBJ2-3; 7 nucleotides align to TRBD2. J lost 2 bases, V lost 8 bases, and 10 bases had no gene match. CDR1 is SNHLY and CDR2 is FYNNEI in the germline V gene. CDR3 length equals 15 residues.

CDR3 in amino acids: CASSAQGIRRGLNNEQFF. CDR3 nucleotides: TGTGCCAGCAGCGCCCAAGGAATTAGGAGGGGACTAAACAATGAGCAGTTCTTC. The chain recombines TRBV7-8 with TRBJ2-1, with 7 bases lining up with TRBD2. From germline, CDR1 is SGHVS and CDR2 FQNEAQ. The CDR3 covers 18 residues. Trimming took 5 bases from V and 5 from J; bases not matched to a gene: 18. Looking up the rest from reference TRBV7-8 and TRBJ2-1 gives the full variable domain: GAGVSQSPRYKVAKRGQDVALRCDPISGHVSLFWYQQALGQGPEFLTYFQNEAQLDKSGLPSDRFFAERPEGSVSTLKIQRTQQEDSAVYLCASSAQGIRRGLNNEQFFGPGTRLTVL.

The V call is TRBV5-1, the J call TRBJ2-7, with 11 bases aligning to TRBD1. The V gene end was trimmed by 0 bases and the J gene end by 3 bases; junction bases not matched to a gene: 2. The CDR3 is 15 residues long. The germline gives CDR1 SGHRS, CDR2 YFSETQ. The CDR3 spells CASSLVGTGGYEQYF. The CDR3 region has the DNA TGCGCCAGCAGCTTGGTGGGGACAGGGGGCTACGAGCAGTACTTC. The full variable domain, with the rest looked up from reference TRBV5-1 and TRBJ2-7, is KAGVTQTPRYLIKTRGQQVTLSCSPISGHRSVSWYQQTPGQGLQFLFEYFSETQRNKGNFPGRFSGRQFSNSRSEMNVSTLELGDSALYLCASSLVGTGGYEQYFGPGTRLTVT.

This chain links TRBV9 with TRBJ2-1; 9 bases are a match to TRBD2. The junction had 8 bases not matched to a gene; V was cut back by 6 bases and J by 7 bases. This CDR3 region has 14 residues. CDR1 SGDLS and CDR2 YYNGEE come from the germline V gene. The CDR3 sequence is CASTIAGVGNEQFF. The CDR3 region has the DNA TGTGCCAGCACCATAGCGGGAGTAGGGAATGAGCAGTTCTTC.

V usage is TRBV5-1 and J usage is TRBJ2-7, with 9 bases matching TRBD2. The junction had 3 bases not matched to a gene; V was cut back by 2 bases and J by 6 bases. The CDR3 runs to 13 residues. Germline assignment: CDR1 SGHRS and CDR2 YFSETQ. The CDR3 spells CASSLRREGEQYF. As DNA, the CDR3 is TGCGCCAGCAGCTTAAGGCGGGAGGGCGAGCAGTACTTC.

This chain joins TRBV29-1 and TRBJ2-5; TRBD1 matches 9 bases. This CDR3 has 12 residues. J was trimmed by 4 bases and V by 7 bases; bases with no gene match: 4. Germline V CDR1 and CDR2: SQVTM, ANQGSEA. The CDR3 here is CSGSDRGETQYF. Written as DNA, the CDR3 is TGCAGCGGGTCGGACAGGGGAGAGACCCAGTACTTC.

The V and J genes are TRBV7-6 and TRBJ2-6; 12 bases fit TRBD2. This CDR3 has 19 residues. The germline CDR1 and CDR2 sequences are SGHVS and FNYEAQ. V trimming: 3 bases; J trimming: 0 bases; junction bases outside the gene matches: 6. In DNA, the CDR3 is TGTGCCAGCAGCTTCCTAGCGGGAGGGACAAACTCTGGGGCCAACGTCCTGACTTTC. This sequence encodes CASSFLAGGTNSGANVLTF.

This sequence joins TRBV2 and TRBJ1-2; 10 nucleotides agree with TRBD1. Unmatched junction bases numbered 6, after V lost 6 bases and J lost 5 bases. The CDR3 has 14 amino acids. The germline gives CDR1 SNHLY, CDR2 FYNNEI. The CDR3 DNA reads TGTGCCAGCAGGAGACAGGGGGCGGATTATGGCTACACCTTC. Protein: CASRRQGADYGYTF. Full variable domain (rest looked up from reference TRBV2 and TRBJ1-2): EPEVTQTPSHQVTQMGQEVILRCVPISNHLYFYWYRQILGQKVEFLVSFYNNEISEKSEIFDDQFSVERPDGSNFTLKIRSTKLEDSAMYFCASRRQGADYGYTFGSGTRLTVV.

Details on this clone: The same CDR3 also results from other DNA sequences found in this sample. J is TRBJ1-4 and V is TRBV11-2, with D possibly matching TRBD1 (5 bases). The CDR3 contains 14 residues. V shed 5 bases and J shed 8 bases, with 15 bases lying between them. The germline V gene has CDR1 SGHAT and CDR2 FQNNGV. CDR3 residues: CASSPAGTTEKLFF. The CDR3 region has the DNA TGTGCCAGCAGCCCCGCCGGGACTACCGAAAAACTGTTTTTT.

CDR3 in DNA: TGCGCCAGCAGCCGGTCCGGGACAACCTACGAGCAGTACTTC. Translated: CASSRSGTTYEQYF. This chain links TRBV5-1 with TRBJ2-7; TRBD1 might be the D (6 bases). The V and J ends lost 4 bases and 2 bases respectively, with 13 bases between them. Per the germline V gene, CDR1 is SGHRS and CDR2 is YFSETQ. This CDR3 spans 14 amino acids. Combining the CDR3 with reference TRBV5-1 and TRBJ2-7 gives the whole variable domain KAGVTQTPRYLIKTRGQQVTLSCSPISGHRSVSWYQQTPGQGLQFLFEYFSETQRNKGNFPGRFSGRQFSNSRSEMNVSTLELGDSALYLCASSRSGTTYEQYFGPGTRLTVT.

This chain uses TRBV5-1 with TRBJ1-3; D is possibly TRBD1 (5 bases). V gave up 4 bases and J gave up 0 bases, with 11 bases separating them. The germline CDR1 and CDR2 sequences are SGHRS and YFSETQ. The CDR3 totals 15 residues. DNA for the CDR3: TGCGCCAGCAGCCCGGGACTGAGCTCTGGAAACACCATATATTTT. Translating gives CASSPGLSSGNTIYF.

This rearrangement joins TRBV2 to TRBJ2-6; D gene ambiguous. V was clipped by 4 bases and J by 2 bases, with 12 bases between them. The CDR3 length is 16 residues. From germline, CDR1 is SNHLY and CDR2 FYNNEI. CDR3 nucleotides: TGTGCCAGCAGTGCTCAAGCGCCCACTGGGGCCAACGTCCTGACTTTC. Translating it yields CASSAQAPTGANVLTF.